This T cell receptor (beta chain) was identified during a study of CD8+ T cells in alopecia areata. As for the study in general: The duration of tofacitinib was 6 to 18 months, with 6 months off drug afterward. Study conclusions and caveats: Whereas mice showed it more clearly, TCR sharing across patients was murkier, possibly because of HLA.

Once RNA had been extracted, it was reverse transcribed into cDNA to act as the sequencing template. Repertoires were generated with immunoSEQ multiplex PCR, while TCRdb's copy carries only in-frame clones and drops some. Among 110,000 to 150,000 clones listed, about three fifths were seen once. On this clone itself: Its antigen is undetermined.

Sampling of alopecia areata patients yielded lesional scalp punch biopsies as well as peripheral blood. Germline V CDR1 and CDR2: SGHTA, FQGNSA. V gave up 6 bases and J gave up 7 bases; unmatched junction bases: 8. The CDR3 extends over 15 amino acids. The sample was CD4+ T cells sorted from blood, taken at week 0. This TCR was recovered from a human donor with alopecia areata. This chain connects TRBV7-2 to TRBJ2-2, with TRBD2 matching over 10 bases. CDR3: CASRLPGLASGELFF. CDR3 coding DNA: TGTGCCAGCAGGCTCCCGGGACTAGCGAGCGGGGAGCTGTTTTTT.